This TCR beta chain was profiled in a study of post-analysis software for immune sequencing data. For the study at large: Relapsing-remitting, secondary progressive and progressive-relapsing multiple sclerosis were all included among the disease courses. Overall study results and limits: Patients had higher frequencies than controls of roughly 5 TRBV segments, including TRBV5-6, TRBV5-1 and TRBV20-1. The F measure placed samples prepared in the same batch into strongly shared clusters. The study found significantly lower normalized Chao1 diversity in multiple sclerosis patients than in controls.

With regard to this clonotype: The antigen remains undetermined. A junction end diverges from the germline sequence, so it may reflect a read error.

The TCR beta cDNA libraries contained unique molecular identifiers. T cells numbering roughly 0.9 to 11 million gave rise to 450,000 to 550,000 cDNA molecules. One entry per CDR3 protein results from TCRdb running MiXCR on the PCR reads. This sample has 250,000 to 300,000 distinct CDR3 sequences, with 36% found just once. This CDR3 region has 13 residues. Germline V CDR1 and CDR2: MNHEY, SVGAGI. The sequence derives from a girl aged 10 to 17 with multiple sclerosis. Material for sequencing was blood. The chain couples TRBV6-5 to TRBJ2-1; D gene unclear. CDR3 sequence: CASSYGIYSEQFF. DNA of the CDR3: TGTGCCAGCAGTTACGGCATATACAGTGAGCAGTTCTTC.